This T cell receptor beta chain was sequenced in a study of cytomegalovirus exposure and HLA in healthy donors. Looking at the study overall: The 100 to 150 validation repertoires and the roughly 670 first-cohort repertoires shared a platform, a later analysis reported. Findings and caveats of the study: Most TCR sequences were rare, but some public TCRs occurred in many donors. Three CMV-associated chains proved CMV antigen-specific in vitro. The listing of roughly 160 TCR beta chains classed them as cytomegalovirus-associated.

This clone appeared once. Its antigen is undetermined. TCRdb's table, derived via immunoSEQ multiplex PCR, lists solely in-frame clones and lacks some. The sample consists of 65,000 to 80,000 clones, roughly 92% of them appearing once. This CDR3 contains 16 residues. CDR1 and CDR2 (germline): SGHAT, FQNNGV. Deletions cut 1 base from V and 0 bases from J, with 13 bases between. The genes are TRBV11-2 and TRBJ2-7; D gene ambiguous. This receptor was taken from a woman aged 18-30 years in good health and CMV-seropositive. Source material: PBMCs. CDR3 nucleotide sequence: TGTGCCAGCAGCTTAGTTGGCGCAGGCAGCTCCTACGAGCAGTACTTC. This codes for CASSLVGAGSSYEQYF.